The rows below give T cell receptor beta chains drawn from one sample of a study of cytomegalovirus exposure and HLA in healthy donors. The assay was immunoSEQ multiplex PCR, and TCRdb's table has in-frame clones only and misses some. The repertoire has 150,000 to 170,000 clones, roughly 77% of them found once; the top ten carry 7.5% to 9%. Sequencing was performed on PBMCs. The receptors were gathered from a man aged 25 to 45 in good health and CMV-seropositive. Each CDR3 is given with its conserved first and last residue. The D gene is left open where the match is weak. Clone size, where shown, is once, few, many, or a class for clones that have expanded.

V gene	J gene	D gene	clone size	CDR3 DNA	CDR3 protein
TRBV6-5	TRBJ1-5	.	.	TGTGCCAGCAGTTACTCCCGGCAGGGTAATGTGGCCCAGCATTTT	CASSYSRQGNVAQHF
TRBV27	TRBJ1-3	TRBD1	.	TGTGCCAGCAGTTTGACAGGGACTGGAAACACCATATATTTT	CASSLTGTGNTIYF
TRBV2	TRBJ1-5	.	once	TGTGCCAGCAGTGAGGAGGGAGGCAATCAGCCCCAGCATTTT	CASSEEGGNQPQHF
TRBV27	TRBJ1-4	.	.	TGTGCCAGCAGTTTATCCCACGGACAAAGGGGAAAACTGTTTTTT	CASSLSHGQRGKLFF
TRBV27	TRBJ2-3	TRBD1	.	TGTGCCAGCAGTCCCCGGACAGGGCGCACAGATACGCAGTATTTT	CASSPRTGRTDTQYF
TRBV9	TRBJ1-2	.	.	TGTGCCAGCAGCGCCGGGAGAAGCTACACCTTC	CASSAGRSYTF
TRBV14	TRBJ1-1	TRBD1	.	TGTGCCAGCAGCCAAAACAGGGGGCATTCTGAAGCTTTCTTT	CASSQNRGHSEAFF
TRBV5-4	TRBJ2-3	TRBD2	.	TGTGCCAGCAGCTTGGCCTTGGCGGGGGCAGATACGCAGTATTTT	CASSLALAGADTQYF
TRBV28	TRBJ2-1	TRBD2	.	TGTGCCAGCAGTCGTCTGACTAGCGGGAGTCGGAATGAGCAGTTCTTC	CASSRLTSGSRNEQFF
TRBV7-9	TRBJ1-1	.	.	TGTGCCAGCAGCTCTGCGGGGCTCGAGGAGTGGGACACTGAAGCTTTCTTT	CASSSAGLEEWDTEAFF
TRBV6-5	TRBJ1-2	.	few	TGTGCCAGCAGTTACGGGCTTGATACAGGCGGTGGCTACACCTTC	CASSYGLDTGGGYTF
TRBV9	TRBJ1-1	.	.	TGTGCCAGCAGACCAGCAGGGAGGGAGTTTACTGAAGCTTTCTTT	CASRPAGREFTEAFF
TRBV28	TRBJ1-1	TRBD1	.	TGTGCCAGCAGTGGGACAGTCTATGAAGCTTTCTTT	CASSGTVYEAFF
TRBV10-3	TRBJ1-5	.	.	TGTGCCATCAGTAGCCAGAAAGGGGGCAATCAGCCCCAGCATTTT	CAISSQKGGNQPQHF
TRBV11-2	TRBJ2-5	.	.	TGTGCCAGCAGCTCGGAGACAGGCGTGGGGGAGACCCAGTACTTC	CASSSETGVGETQYF
TRBV11-2	TRBJ2-7	.	.	TGTGCCAGCGAACAGTACAGCTCCTACGAGCAGTACTTC	CASEQYSSYEQYF
TRBV10-2	TRBJ1-4	TRBD1	few	TGCGCCAGCAGCCCGGGACAGTTTAATGAAAAACTGTTTTTT	CASSPGQFNEKLFF
TRBV28	TRBJ1-5	.	.	TGTGCCAGCAATACGGCGGCAGAGGGTCATCAGCCCCAGCATTTT	CASNTAAEGHQPQHF